The 27 T cell receptor beta chains given below trace back to one sample, sequenced in a study of blood T cell repertoires in COVID-19. The repertoire was sequenced with immunoSEQ multiplex PCR; TCRdb's copy has only in-frame clones and lacks some. The sample lists about 160,000 clones, around 74% occurring once. Sequenced material: peripheral blood. These TCRs come from a man in his 70s with acute or convalescent COVID-19.

The chain recombines TRBV19 with TRBJ2-2; D perhaps matches TRBD1 (5 bases). Germline CDR1 reads LNHDA; CDR2 reads SQIVND (reference sequence). CDR3 size: 15 residues. V lost 7 bases and J lost 3, with 15 bases in between. The CDR3 loop reads CASTLKGDHTGELFF. In DNA form, the CDR3 reads TGTGCCAGTACCCTGAAAGGGGATCACACCGGGGAGCTGTTTTTT.

The CDR3, as DNA: TGTGCCAGCAGTTTAGCAGGGGGCGCTTATTCACCCCTCCACTTT. It codes for CASSLAGGAYSPLHF. The chain recombines TRBV27 with TRBJ1-6; TRBD1 aligns across 8 bases. This CDR3 has 15 amino acids. After removal of 2 bases from V and 8 bases from J, the junction contained 5 bases not matched to a gene. Germline V lookup: CDR1 MNHEY, CDR2 SMNVEV (reference sequence).

This chain joins TRBV6-5 and TRBJ2-7; D uncertain. The germline V gene encodes CDR1 MNHEY and CDR2 SVGAGI. V was trimmed by 6 bases and J by 3 bases, leaving 12 bases between them. The CDR3 consists of 13 residues. CDR3: CASRPDKYYEQYF. DNA of the CDR3: TGTGCCAGCAGACCCGACAAGTACTACGAGCAGTACTTC.

The chain is built from TRBV12-5 and TRBJ1-5; no reliable D call. This CDR3 has 12 amino acids. V was shortened by 1 base and J by 5 bases, with 3 bases between the two germline ends. Looked up from germline, CDR1 is LGHNT and CDR2 is FRNRAP. The CDR3 DNA sequence: TGTGCTAGTGGTTTGGACTATCAGCCCCAGCATTTT. This sequence encodes CASGLDYQPQHF.

The chain has TRBV21-1 and TRBJ2-1; the table's TRBD1 call for D was not verified on the DNA. TRBV21-1 is marked as a pseudogene. This CDR3 is 18 amino acids long. The CDR3 sequence is CASSNRTGARLAYNEQFF. CDR3 coding DNA: TGTGCCAGCAGCAACCGGACAGGGGCAAGACTAGCCTACAATGAGCAGTTCTTC.

The chain carries TRBV29-1 and TRBJ2-7; 7 nucleotides align to TRBD2. The CDR3 has 13 residues. Germline CDR1 SQVTM, CDR2 ANQGSEA. Losses at the gene ends were 5 bases for V and 1 base for J; bases not matched to a gene: 5. The CDR3 loop reads CSVWRRESYEQYF. CDR3 in DNA: TGCAGCGTTTGGCGGCGGGAGTCCTACGAGCAGTACTTC.

For the CDR3, the DNA is TGCGCCAGCAGCCTCGACAGTAACTATGGCTACACCTTC. Protein: CASSLDSNYGYTF. The chain combines TRBV5-1 with TRBJ1-2; possibly TRBD1 for D (5 bases). The CDR3 is made up of 13 amino acids. V shed 4 bases and J shed 1 base, with 8 bases lying between them. Germline V gene lookup returns CDR1 SGHRS and CDR2 YFSETQ. Filled out from reference TRBV5-1 and TRBJ1-2, the complete variable domain reads KAGVTQTPRYLIKTRGQQVTLSCSPISGHRSVSWYQQTPGQGLQFLFEYFSETQRNKGNFPGRFSGRQFSNSRSEMNVSTLELGDSALYLCASSLDSNYGYTFGSGTRLTVV.

V is TRBV4-1 and J is TRBJ2-1; possible D gene TRBD2, 6 bases. Germline V lookup: CDR1 MGHRA, CDR2 YSYEKL. Trimming took off 0 bases at V and 7 bases at J, with 16 bases between the two ends. This CDR3 contains 16 residues. CDR3 in amino acids: CASSQDPAGRSNEQFF. In DNA, the CDR3 is TGCGCCAGCAGCCAAGACCCGGCAGGGAGGTCAAATGAGCAGTTCTTC.

The V call is TRBV4-1, the J call TRBJ1-2, with D tentatively TRBD1 (5 bases). V was trimmed by 6 bases and J by 4 bases, leaving 18 bases between them. Germline loops: CDR1 MGHRA, CDR2 YSYEKL. The CDR3 extends over 15 amino acids. The CDR3 nucleotides read TGCGCCAGCAGACCAAGGGAAGTGGGGGGCTATGGCTACACCTTC. Protein: CASRPREVGGYGYTF.

The J gene is TRBJ2-1, the V gene TRBV14; 11 bases match TRBD2. This CDR3 has 15 amino acids. Looked up from germline, CDR1 is SGHDN and CDR2 is FVKESK. The V segment lost 11 bases and the J segment 8 bases; nucleotides outside the gene matches: 14. CDR3 DNA sequence: TGTGCCTGGGCAGAAACTAGCGGGAGTAGGGATGAGCAGTTCTTC. Protein product: CAWAETSGSRDEQFF.

This clone was observed once. J is TRBJ2-7 and V is TRBV6-5; TRBD1 matches 9 bases. There are 13 residues in the CDR3. Per the germline V gene, CDR1 is MNHEY and CDR2 is SVGAGI. V gave up 7 bases and J gave up 3 bases; unmatched junction bases: 4. The DNA of the CDR3 is TGTGCCAGCATTACGGGACAGGGCTACGAGCAGTACTTC. The encoded protein is CASITGQGYEQYF.

V is TRBV28 and J is TRBJ1-2, with TRBD1 matching over 10 bases. V shed 5 bases, J shed 7 bases, and the junction held 4 bases outside the gene matches. Germline CDR1 and CDR2: MDHEN and SYDVKM. The CDR3 runs 13 residues. This CDR3 reads CASSDRGHLGYTF. DNA for the CDR3: TGTGCCAGCAGTGACAGGGGGCATCTTGGCTACACCTTC.

This chain connects TRBV12-3 or TRBV12-4 to TRBJ1-2; 8 bases align to TRBD1. Losses at the gene ends were 5 bases for V and 8 bases for J; bases not matched to a gene: 7. The CDR3 is 13 amino acids. The DNA for the CDR3 is TGTGCCAGCAGTCCACGGACAGGGCTGGGCTACACCTTC. It specifies CASSPRTGLGYTF.

The rearrangement uses TRBV19 and TRBJ1-2; 10 bases line up with TRBD1. V shed 5 bases, J shed 2 bases, and the junction held 8 bases outside the gene matches. This CDR3 has 16 amino acids. In germline, CDR1 is LNHDA, CDR2 SQIVND (reference sequence). The CDR3 sequence: CASSSLPGQGNYGYTF. CDR3 DNA: TGTGCCAGTAGTTCCCTACCGGGACAGGGGAACTATGGCTACACCTTC. The whole variable domain, filled in from reference TRBV19 and TRBJ1-2, reads DGGITQSPKYLFRKEGQNVTLSCEQNLNHDAMYWYRQDPGQGLRLIYYSQIVNDFQKGDIAEGYSVSREKKESFPLTVTSAQKNPTAFYLCASSSLPGQGNYGYTFGSGTRLTVV.

The chain has TRBV7-9 and TRBJ2-1, with TRBD2 matching 13 bases. This CDR3 is built from 16 residues. From germline, CDR1 is SEHNR and CDR2 FQNEAQ (reference sequence). The ends lost 4 bases at V and 7 bases at J; junction bases unmatched: 7. CDR3 bases: TGTGCCAGCAGCTCCCCCGGGACTAGCGGGATGAATGAGCAGTTCTTC. This encodes CASSSPGTSGMNEQFF.

V is TRBV7-9 and J is TRBJ2-4; TRBD2 might be the D (6 bases). The CDR3 extends over 15 amino acids. Germline assignment: CDR1 SEHNR and CDR2 FQNEAQ (reference sequence). Trimming left V 6 bases short and J 0 bases short, with 12 bases between. The CDR3 spells CASRTPGLAKNIQYF. The CDR3 region has the DNA TGTGCCAGCAGGACCCCGGGACTAGCCAAAAACATTCAGTACTTC.

The rearrangement uses TRBV6-5 and TRBJ1-2; D gene unclear. This CDR3 is 15 amino acids long. Germline V gene sequence: CDR1 MNHEY, CDR2 SVGAGI. The V end lost 0 bases, the J end lost 4 bases, and 12 bases lay between the germline ends. The DNA of the CDR3 is TGTGCCAGCAGTTACTCGGCTACAGCTGTCTATGGCTACACCTTC. Encoded protein: CASSYSATAVYGYTF.

The chain employs TRBV5-4 and TRBJ2-7; possibly TRBD2 for D (6 bases). The V gene lost 2 bases and the J gene lost 3 bases, with 12 bases spanning the gap. This CDR3 spans 14 amino acids. Germline CDR1 is SGHNT and CDR2 is YYREEE (reference sequence). CDR3 residues: CASSFMEGSYEQYF. The CDR3 DNA reads TGTGCCAGCAGCTTTATGGAGGGGAGCTACGAGCAGTACTTC.

The chain links TRBV5-1 to TRBJ1-6; D is unclear. Between the trimmed V and J ends, which lost 1 base and 7 bases, there was a span of 9 bases. The CDR3 consists of 14 residues. Per germline, CDR1 SGHRS and CDR2 YFSETQ. The CDR3, as DNA: TGCGCCAGCAGCTTGATGGGAGAGAATTCACCCCTCCACTTT. It is translated as CASSLMGENSPLHF.

This clone has a handful of counts. The chain links TRBV20-1 to TRBJ2-5; possibly TRBD2 for D (6 bases). V lost 3 bases to trimming and J lost 5 bases, with 16 bases between them. Germline values: CDR1 DFQATT, CDR2 SNEGSKA (reference sequence). The CDR3 is 14 residues long. The CDR3 DNA follows: TGCAGTGCTAGTCCAATTAGCGGTGGGGAGACCCAGTACTTC. This sequence encodes CSASPISGGETQYF.

The V call is TRBV9, the J call TRBJ2-3; the match to TRBD2 covers 10 bases. Trimming cost V 0 bases and J 5 bases; bases outside gene matches: 3. The germline V gene encodes CDR1 SGDLS and CDR2 YYNGEE. The CDR3 runs to 15 residues. Here the CDR3 DNA reads TGTGCCAGCAGCGTAGGGACTAGCGGCCGAGATACGCAGTATTTT. Translation: CASSVGTSGRDTQYF. Full variable domain (remainder filled in from reference TRBV9 and TRBJ2-3): DSGVTQTPKHLITATGQRVTLRCSPRSGDLSVYWYQQSLDQGLQFLIQYYNGEERAKGNILERFSAQQFPDLHSELNLSSLELGDSALYFCASSVGTSGRDTQYFGPGTRLTVL.

This clone was counted between two and nine times. V gene TRBV6-2 or TRBV6-3 combines with J gene TRBJ2-5; TRBD1 matches at 9 bases. V lost 6 bases to trimming and J lost 4 bases; unmatched junction nucleotides: 15. CDR1 is MNHEY and CDR2 is SVGEGT in the germline V gene. The CDR3 covers 17 residues. The CDR3, as DNA: TGTGCCAGCAGATACGATCCTTTTAGGGACAGGGTAGAGACCCAGTACTTC. This codes for CASRYDPFRDRVETQYF.

This clone showed up just a few times. The genes are TRBV10-3 and TRBJ1-1; D is uncertain. The CDR3 loop spans 15 amino acids. Germline assignment: CDR1 ENHRY and CDR2 SYGVKD. The V and J ends lost 4 bases and 1 base respectively, with 13 bases between them. The chain's CDR3 is CAISGGGGWNTEAFF. CDR3 nucleotides: TGTGCCATCAGTGGGGGAGGAGGGTGGAACACTGAAGCTTTCTTT.

The rearrangement joins TRBV5-4 to TRBJ1-6; D is unresolved. Trimming left V 4 bases short and J 7 bases short, with 9 bases between. This CDR3 has 13 residues. Looked up from germline, CDR1 is SGHNT and CDR2 is YYREEE (reference sequence). Written as DNA, the CDR3 is TGTGCCAGCAGCGGGGAGGGCAATTCACCCCTCCACTTT. Translation gives CASSGEGNSPLHF.

There are a few counts of this clone. The genes are TRBV28 and TRBJ2-5; TRBD2 is a possible D gene (6 bases). The CDR3 is 15 residues long. Germline V gene lookup returns CDR1 MDHEN and CDR2 SYDVKM. Trimming removed 3 bases at V and 3 bases at J, with 14 bases between. CDR3 sequence reads: CASSLSRRDKETQYF. The CDR3 coding sequence is TGTGCCAGCAGTTTGTCACGGCGGGATAAAGAGACCCAGTACTTC. Using reference TRBV28 and TRBJ2-5 for the parts outside the CDR3, the full variable domain is DVKVTQSSRYLVKRTGEKVFLECVQDMDHENMFWYRQDPGLGLRLIYFSYDVKMKEKGDIPEGYSVSREKKERFSLILESASTNQTSMYLCASSLSRRDKETQYFGPGTRLLVL.

This chain connects TRBV19 to TRBJ2-7; D may be TRBD2 (6 bases). Deletions cut 5 bases from V and 10 bases from J, with 12 bases between. The length of the CDR3 is 11 residues. The germline V gene has CDR1 LNHDA and CDR2 SQIVND (reference sequence). CDR3 DNA sequence: TGTGCCAGTAGTTCTAGCGCGCAACAGTACTTC. Amino acid sequence: CASSSSAQQYF.

The chain couples TRBV10-3 to TRBJ1-2; D uncertain. Trimming removed 3 bases at V and 8 bases at J, with 16 bases between. The CDR3 has 14 residues. Germline V gives CDR1 ENHRY, CDR2 SYGVKD. DNA for the CDR3: TGTGCCATCAGTGATATGGGGAGGAGGTACGGCTACACCTTC. Translating gives CAISDMGRRYGYTF.